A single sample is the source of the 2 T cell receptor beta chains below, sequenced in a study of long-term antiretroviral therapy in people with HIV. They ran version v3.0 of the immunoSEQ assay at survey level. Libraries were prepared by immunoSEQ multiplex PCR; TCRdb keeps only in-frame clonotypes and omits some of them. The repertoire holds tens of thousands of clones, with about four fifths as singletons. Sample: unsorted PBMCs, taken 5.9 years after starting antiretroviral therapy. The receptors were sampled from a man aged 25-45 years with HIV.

CDR3 sequence (DNA): TGTGCCAGCAGTGAAACTAGGGGAAGCACTGAAGCTTTCTTT. It encodes CASSETRGSTEAFF. V and J are TRBV6-1 and TRBJ1-1, with D possibly matching TRBD1 (5 bases). This CDR3 has 14 residues. Germline CDR1 and CDR2: MNHNS and SASEGT. V shed 2 bases and J shed 4 bases, with 11 bases lying between them.

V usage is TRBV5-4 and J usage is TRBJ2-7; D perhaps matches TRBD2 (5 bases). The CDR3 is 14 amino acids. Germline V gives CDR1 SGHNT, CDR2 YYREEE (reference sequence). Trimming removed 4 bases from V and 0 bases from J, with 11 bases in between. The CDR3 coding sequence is TGTGCCAGCAGCCCCCGGACTGACTCCTACGAGCAGTACTTC. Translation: CASSPRTDSYEQYF.